These 22 T cell receptor beta chains share one sample of origin, sequenced in a study of response to subunit inactivated influenza vaccine. Using its own MiXCR run on the RT-PCR reads, TCRdb lists one record per CDR3 protein. Of 500,000 to 600,000 distinct CDR3 sequences listed, around 11% are singletons. The data were also submitted as part of a second study, on T cells expressing NK-cell markers. That work states: Libraries used 5'RACE template switching adding universal primer site and UMIs.

The material sequenced was PBMCs from blood, taken on the day of vaccination. These TCRs come from a man between 45 and 60 years old who received an inactivated influenza vaccine.

This clonotype was recorded at least ten times. The chain uses TRBV6-2 or TRBV6-3 and TRBJ2-7; D remains unclear. Trimming removed 8 bases from V and 4 bases from J, with 9 bases in between. The CDR3 is 11 amino acids. Germline V lookup: CDR1 MNHEY, CDR2 SVGEGT. As DNA, the CDR3 is TGTGCCAGCGCCCGCCTTTACGAGCAGTACTTC. Encoded protein: CASARLYEQYF.

This clonotype appeared a few times. This chain joins TRBV28 and TRBJ2-5, with 13 bases aligning to TRBD2. Trimming removed 6 bases from V and 6 bases from J; junction bases left unmatched: 7. The CDR3 is 15 amino acids. Germline V CDR1 and CDR2: MDHEN, SYDVKM. CDR3 sequence: CASSEGLAGPKTQYF. The DNA of the CDR3 is TGTGCCAGCAGCGAGGGACTAGCGGGGCCAAAGACCCAGTACTTC.

This clonotype was picked up many times. The rearrangement uses TRBV6-2 or TRBV6-3 and TRBJ2-3; the D is unclear. The CDR3 is made up of 12 amino acids. The germline CDR1 and CDR2 sequences are MNHEY and SVGEGT. V was pared by 4 bases and J by 4 bases, with 6 bases between. The CDR3 region is CASSSFSDTQYF. CDR3 bases: TGTGCCAGCAGTTCTTTTTCAGATACGCAGTATTTT.

This clonotype has at least ten counts. The chain employs TRBV12-3 or TRBV12-4 and TRBJ1-5; D is ambiguous. The CDR3 extends over 14 amino acids. V lost 1 base, J lost 3 bases, and 7 bases lay in between. The CDR3 loop is CASSLGRINQPQHF. In nucleotides, the CDR3 is TGTGCCAGCAGTTTAGGCCGGATCAATCAGCCCCAGCATTTT.

This clonotype was detected only a few times. The chain combines TRBV20-1 with TRBJ2-7; 9 bases match TRBD1. The V gene's germline CDR1 is DFQATT and CDR2 SNEGSKA (reference sequence). J was trimmed by 4 bases and V by 0 bases; bases with no gene match: 13. This CDR3 has 17 residues. The CDR3 here is CSARDLLADRGGYEQYF. CDR3 in DNA: TGCAGTGCTAGAGATCTGCTCGCGGACAGGGGAGGTTACGAGCAGTACTTC.

The chain has TRBV20-1 and TRBJ1-3; tentatively, D is TRBD1 (6 bases). The CDR3 consists of 16 residues. Trimming cost V 6 bases and J 3 bases, with 21 bases left between them. Germline loops: CDR1 DFQATT, CDR2 SNEGSKA (reference sequence). CDR3 protein: CSATTPGQILGNTIYF. DNA for the CDR3: TGCAGTGCCACTACGCCAGGACAGATCCTTGGAAACACCATATATTTT.

This chain connects TRBV6-1 to TRBJ1-5; 8 nucleotides match TRBD1. Germline values: CDR1 MNHNS, CDR2 SASEGT. The CDR3 has 17 residues. With 3 bases clipped from V and 2 bases from J, the junction kept 9 bases outside the gene matches. The CDR3 loop reads CASSEPPGGWGNQPQHF. CDR3 bases: TGTGCCAGCAGTGAGCCCCCAGGGGGCTGGGGCAATCAGCCCCAGCATTTT.

This clonotype was seen more than once but under ten times. The chain has TRBV20-1 and TRBJ2-6; D unclear. The V end was cut by 0 bases, the J end by 3 bases, with 6 bases between. Germline V gene data show CDR1 as DFQATT and CDR2 as SNEGSKA (reference sequence). The CDR3 contains 14 residues. CDR3 sequence reads: CSARDINGANVLTF. DNA for the CDR3: TGCAGTGCTAGAGACATCAATGGGGCCAACGTCCTGACTTTC.

The table lists this clonotype with a few counts. The chain uses TRBV12-3 or TRBV12-4 and TRBJ2-1; 11 nucleotides align to TRBD2. The CDR3 is 17 residues long. Trimming cost V 6 bases and J 9 bases; bases outside gene matches: 16. The CDR3 loop is CASRARGLAGGVAEQFF. In DNA, the CDR3 is TGTGCCAGCAGGGCTCGGGGGCTAGCGGGAGGAGTCGCTGAGCAGTTCTTC.

The sample holds a few counts of this clonotype. This rearrangement joins TRBV5-1 to TRBJ2-3; D gene unclear. Germline CDR1 is SGHRS and CDR2 is YFSETQ. This CDR3 contains 15 residues. V lost 0 bases to trimming and J lost 0 bases, with 8 bases between them. The CDR3 reads CASSLDRPSTDTQYF. Here the CDR3 DNA reads TGCGCCAGCAGCTTGGACCGACCTAGCACAGATACGCAGTATTTT.

This clonotype was detected ten times or more. The chain joins TRBV10-2 to TRBJ2-7; D possibly matches TRBD1 or TRBD2 (6 bases each). The CDR3 is 16 amino acids. Germline values: CDR1 WSHSY, CDR2 SAAADI. Trimming cost V 7 bases and J 0 bases, with 19 bases left between them. CDR3 coding DNA: TGCGCCAGCACCCCAACGGTAGGGGGGAGCTCCTACGAGCAGTACTTC. Protein sequence: CASTPTVGGSSYEQYF.

The chain recombines TRBV20-1 with TRBJ2-3; 7 nucleotides match TRBD2. Germline assignment: CDR1 DFQATT and CDR2 SNEGSKA (reference sequence). The J segment lost 5 bases and the V segment lost 5 bases, leaving 7 bases of the junction unmatched. The length of the CDR3 is 13 residues. This CDR3 reads CSAQSGVKDTQYF. CDR3 sequence (DNA): TGCAGTGCTCAAAGCGGGGTAAAAGATACGCAGTATTTT.

This clonotype was picked up a small number of times. The DNA of the CDR3 is TGTGCCAGCAGTTACCCGGGGGGAATCAATGAGCAGTTCTTC. Translating gives CASSYPGGINEQFF. The chain combines TRBV6-5 with TRBJ2-1; 7 bases line up with TRBD2. The CDR3 has 14 amino acids. Germline CDR1 is MNHEY and CDR2 is SVGAGI. With V trimmed by 2 bases and J by 6 bases, 4 bases remained unmatched.

Only a few counts were recorded for this clonotype. This sequence joins TRBV20-1 and TRBJ2-3, with 12 bases lining up with TRBD2. V was pared by 6 bases and J by 2 bases, with 6 bases of the junction left unmatched. Per germline, CDR1 DFQATT and CDR2 SNEGSKA (reference sequence). The CDR3 runs to 15 residues. The CDR3 is CSAATSGSPTDTQYF. CDR3 nucleotides: TGCAGTGCCGCGACTAGCGGGAGTCCCACAGATACGCAGTATTTT.

The genes are TRBV5-1 and TRBJ2-1; D is undetermined. The CDR3 totals 15 residues. Germline V CDR1 and CDR2: SGHRS, YFSETQ. V gave up 2 bases and J gave up 8 bases, with 17 bases separating them. CDR3 DNA sequence: TGCGCCAGCAGCTTAGGGTCTACCGGCTGGGATGAGCAGTTCTTC. Protein sequence: CASSLGSTGWDEQFF.

Only a few counts were recorded for this clonotype. The chain employs TRBV7-2 and TRBJ1-3, with D tentatively TRBD1 (5 bases). V shed 5 bases and J shed 4 bases, with 12 bases lying between them. The CDR3 consists of 14 residues. Germline values: CDR1 SGHTA, CDR2 FQGNSA. The CDR3 sequence is CASSPRTYGNTIYF. The CDR3 DNA follows: TGTGCCAGCAGCCCTAGGACATACGGAAACACCATATATTTT.

This clonotype was seen a few times. This sequence joins TRBV2 and TRBJ2-3; D might be TRBD1 or TRBD2, each matching 5 bases. The V gene lost 4 bases and the J gene lost 3 bases, with 11 bases spanning the gap. CDR1 and CDR2 (germline): SNHLY, FYNNEI. The CDR3 contains 14 residues. The chain's CDR3 is CASSGDEGTDTQYF. DNA of the CDR3: TGTGCCAGCAGTGGGGACGAGGGAACAGATACGCAGTATTTT.

This clonotype has only a few counts. This sequence joins TRBV28 and TRBJ1-3; D not resolved. V dropped 2 bases and J dropped 3 bases, with 5 bases sitting between them. This CDR3 is built from 13 residues. Germline V gene sequence: CDR1 MDHEN, CDR2 SYDVKM. CDR3 sequence (DNA): TGTGCCAGCAGTTTAGCGAATGGAAACACCATATATTTT. Amino acids: CASSLANGNTIYF. The variable domain in full, with the rest retrieved from reference TRBV28 and TRBJ1-3, is DVKVTQSSRYLVKRTGEKVFLECVQDMDHENMFWYRQDPGLGLRLIYFSYDVKMKEKGDIPEGYSVSREKKERFSLILESASTNQTSMYLCASSLANGNTIYFGEGSWLTVV.

V is TRBV5-6 and J is TRBJ2-7; TRBD1 might be the D (5 bases). This CDR3 spans 14 amino acids. V lost 5 bases and J 2 bases, leaving 14 bases between the germline ends. Germline V CDR1 and CDR2: SGHDT, YYEEEE. The CDR3 DNA reads as TGTGCCAGCAGTGGGGCTTACAGGCCCTACGAGCAGTACTTC. This gives the protein CASSGAYRPYEQYF. The full variable domain, rest sourced from reference TRBV5-6 and TRBJ2-7, is DAGVTQSPTHLIKTRGQQVTLRCSPKSGHDTVSWYQQALGQGPQFIFQYYEEEERQRGNFPDRFSGHQFPNYSSELNVNALLLGDSALYLCASSGAYRPYEQYFGPGTRLTVT.

V gene TRBV29-1 combines with J gene TRBJ2-1; either TRBD1 or TRBD2 may supply D (5 bases each). The ends were cut back, 6 bases at V and 6 bases at J, with 18 bases in the middle. This CDR3 is built from 14 residues. The V gene's germline CDR1 is SQVTM and CDR2 ANQGSEA. The CDR3 sequence is CSVGVPAMGNEQFF. The CDR3 nucleotides are TGCAGCGTGGGGGTCCCGGCAATGGGCAATGAGCAGTTCTTC.

Of note for this clonotype: A read error may produce the germline difference seen at one junction end. The CDR3 here is CASSLGDGAYEQYF. The CDR3 DNA follows: TGTGCTAGCAGCTTAGGGGACGGTGCCTACGAGCAGTACTTC. J is TRBJ2-7 and V is TRBV7-7; D possibly uses TRBD1 or TRBD2 (5 bases each). The CDR3 has 14 residues. Germline values: CDR1 SSHAT, CDR2 FNYEAQ (reference sequence).

At least ten counts were recorded for this clonotype. This sequence joins TRBV11-2 and TRBJ2-4, with D perhaps TRBD1 or TRBD2 (5 bases each). This CDR3 is built from 14 residues. V dropped 2 bases and J dropped 8 bases, with 13 bases sitting between them. Germline CDR1 is SGHAT and CDR2 is FQNNGV. CDR3 DNA: TGTGCCAGCAGCTTAAATCCCCGAGGGGACATTCAGTACTTC. Its translation: CASSLNPRGDIQYF.